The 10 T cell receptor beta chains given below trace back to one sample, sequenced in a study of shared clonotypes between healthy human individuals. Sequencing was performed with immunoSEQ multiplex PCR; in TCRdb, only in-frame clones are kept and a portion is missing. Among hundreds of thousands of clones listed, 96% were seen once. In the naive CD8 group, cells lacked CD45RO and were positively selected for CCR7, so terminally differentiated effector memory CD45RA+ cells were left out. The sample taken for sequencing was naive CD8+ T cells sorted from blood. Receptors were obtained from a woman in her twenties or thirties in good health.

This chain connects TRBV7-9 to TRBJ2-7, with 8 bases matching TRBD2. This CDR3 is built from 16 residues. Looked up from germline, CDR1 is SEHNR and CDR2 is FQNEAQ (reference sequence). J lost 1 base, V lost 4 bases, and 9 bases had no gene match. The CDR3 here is CASSSRDAGGSYEQYF. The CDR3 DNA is TGTGCCAGCAGCTCACGCGATGCGGGAGGTTCCTACGAGCAGTACTTC.

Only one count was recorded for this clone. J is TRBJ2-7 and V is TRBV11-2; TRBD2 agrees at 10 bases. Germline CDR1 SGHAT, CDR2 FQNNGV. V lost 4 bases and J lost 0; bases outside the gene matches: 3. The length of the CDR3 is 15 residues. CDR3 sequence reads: CASSSGLADSYEQYF. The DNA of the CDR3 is TGTGCCAGCAGCTCTGGACTAGCGGACTCCTACGAGCAGTACTTC.

The CDR3 DNA reads TGTGCCAGCAGTCCCCGACAGAATAACTATGGCTACACCTTC. As protein: CASSPRQNNYGYTF. V is TRBV2 and J is TRBJ1-2, with D perhaps TRBD1 (5 bases). The germline V gene encodes CDR1 SNHLY and CDR2 FYNNEI. V was trimmed by 5 bases and J by 1 base, leaving 11 bases between them. The CDR3 is 14 amino acids.

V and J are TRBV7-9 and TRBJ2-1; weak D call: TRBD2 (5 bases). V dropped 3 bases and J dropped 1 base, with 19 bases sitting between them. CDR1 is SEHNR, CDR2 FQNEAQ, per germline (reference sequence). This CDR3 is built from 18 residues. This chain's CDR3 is CASSFTGLARRSYNEQFF. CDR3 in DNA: TGTGCCAGCAGCTTCACGGGGTTAGCGCGCCGTTCCTACAATGAGCAGTTCTTC. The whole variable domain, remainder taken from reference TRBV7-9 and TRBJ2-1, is DTGVSQNPRHKITKRGQNVTFRCDPISEHNRLYWYRQTLGQGPEFLTYFQNEAQLEKSRLLSDRFSAERPKGSFSTLEIQRTEQGDSAMYLCASSFTGLARRSYNEQFFGPGTRLTVL.

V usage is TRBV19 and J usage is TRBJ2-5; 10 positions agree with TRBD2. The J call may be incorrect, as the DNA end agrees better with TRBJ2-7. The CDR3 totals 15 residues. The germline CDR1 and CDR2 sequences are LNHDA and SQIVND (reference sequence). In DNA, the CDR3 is TGTGCCAGTAGTCCTGGACTAGCGGAATTTTACGAGCAGTACTTC. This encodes CASSPGLAEFYEQYF.

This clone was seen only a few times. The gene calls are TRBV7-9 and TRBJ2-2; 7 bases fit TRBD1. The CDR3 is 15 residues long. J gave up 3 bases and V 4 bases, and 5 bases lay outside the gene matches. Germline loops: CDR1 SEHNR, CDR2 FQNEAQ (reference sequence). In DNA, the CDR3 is TGTGCCAGCAGCTGGCGGACAGGTGACACCGGGGAGCTGTTTTTT. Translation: CASSWRTGDTGELFF. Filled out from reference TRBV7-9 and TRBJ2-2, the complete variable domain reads DTGVSQNPRHKITKRGQNVTFRCDPISEHNRLYWYRQTLGQGPEFLTYFQNEAQLEKSRLLSDRFSAERPKGSFSTLEIQRTEQGDSAMYLCASSWRTGDTGELFFGEGSRLTVL.

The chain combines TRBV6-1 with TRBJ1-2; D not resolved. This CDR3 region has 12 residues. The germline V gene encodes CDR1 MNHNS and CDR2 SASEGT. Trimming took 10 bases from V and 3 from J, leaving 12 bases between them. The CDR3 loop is CATRSGDYGYTF. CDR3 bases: TGTGCCACACGGAGCGGGGACTATGGCTACACCTTC.

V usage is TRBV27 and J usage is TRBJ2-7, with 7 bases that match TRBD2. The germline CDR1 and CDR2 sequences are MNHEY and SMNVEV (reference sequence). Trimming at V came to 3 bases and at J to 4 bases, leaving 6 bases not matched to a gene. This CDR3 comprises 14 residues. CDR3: CASSFGGSRYEQYF. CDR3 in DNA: TGTGCCAGCAGTTTTGGCGGGAGCCGGTACGAGCAGTACTTC.

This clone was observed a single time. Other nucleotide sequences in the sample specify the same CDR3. CDR3 nucleotides: TGTGCCAGCAGAGGGGGGGCCGGGGAGCTGTTTTTT. Protein: CASRGGAGELFF. V usage is TRBV27 and J usage is TRBJ2-2; tentative D call: TRBD2 (7 bases). The CDR3 consists of 12 residues. Germline CDR1 is MNHEY and CDR2 is SMNVEV (reference sequence). V lost 6 bases and J lost 6, with 8 bases in between.

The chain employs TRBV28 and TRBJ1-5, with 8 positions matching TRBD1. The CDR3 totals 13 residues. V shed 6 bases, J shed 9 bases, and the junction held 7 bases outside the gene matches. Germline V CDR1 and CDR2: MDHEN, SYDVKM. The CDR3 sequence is CASSLTGDRPQHF. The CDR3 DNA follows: TGTGCCAGCAGCCTGACAGGGGACAGGCCCCAGCATTTT.